These T cell receptor beta chains were read from a single sample in a study of early T cells in non-severe SARS-CoV-2 infection. TCRdb re-derived calls from the 5' RACE reads in MiXCR, one entry per CDR3 protein. Of about 57,000 distinct CDR3 sequences listed, roughly a tenth are singletons. The sample was whole blood. The receptors were gathered from an adult who was a healthcare worker with PCR-confirmed SARS-CoV-2 infection or an uninfected control (not recorded which). The CDR3 runs from the conserved cysteine through the conserved F or W. A D gene is named only where the DNA matches it firmly. Clone size appears in some rows only: once, few, many, or a class for an expanded clone.

size	V	D	J	CDR3	DNA
NA	TRBV5-1	NA	TRBJ2-3	CTSSLRVTDTQYF	TGCACCAGCAGCTTGAGGGTAACAGATACGCAGTATTTT
many	TRBV20-1	TRBD2	TRBJ2-1	CSAGTSGSFNEQFF	TGCAGTGCTGGGACTAGCGGGAGTTTCAATGAGCAGTTCTTC
many	TRBV25-1	TRBD1	TRBJ2-1	CASSRGQGSYNEQFF	TGTGCCAGCAGTCGAGGACAGGGCTCCTACAATGAGCAGTTCTTC
many	TRBV5-8	NA	TRBJ2-3	CASSLGVGLDTQYF	TGTGCCAGCAGCTTGGGAGTGGGGCTGGATACGCAGTATTTT
many	TRBV7-2	NA	TRBJ2-6	CASSLGLGANVLTF	TGTGCCAGCAGCTTAGGGCTTGGGGCCAACGTCCTGACTTTC
few	TRBV2	NA	TRBJ2-2	CASSDRINTGELFF	TGTGCCAGCAGTGACAGGATTAACACCGGGGAGCTGTTTTTT
few	TRBV4-2	NA	TRBJ2-7	CASSQGSGYEQYF	TGTGCCAGCAGCCAAGGCAGCGGCTACGAGCAGTACTTC
NA	TRBV6-1	NA	TRBJ2-7	CASSENTPYEQYF	TGTGCCAGCAGTGAGAACACCCCCTACGAGCAGTACTTC
few	TRBV19	TRBD2	TRBJ2-1	CASSIRAGESDEQFF	TGTGCCAGTAGTATTCGAGCGGGAGAGTCCGATGAGCAGTTCTTC
NA	TRBV15	NA	TRBJ1-6	CATSPDRAINSPLHF	TGTGCCACCAGCCCGGACAGAGCGATAAATTCACCCCTCCACTTT
NA	TRBV6-5	TRBD1	TRBJ2-4	CASRSGQGVAKNIQYF	TGTGCCAGCAGATCCGGACAGGGGGTGGCCAAAAACATTCAGTACTTC
many	TRBV9	TRBD1	TRBJ2-5	CASSTGTEETQYF	TGTGCCAGCAGCACCGGGACAGAAGAGACCCAGTACTTC
many	TRBV2	TRBD1	TRBJ1-1	CASRWDRGTEAFF	TGTGCCAGCAGGTGGGACAGGGGCACTGAAGCTTTCTTT
many	TRBV7-9	NA	TRBJ1-4	CASSLGVGEKLFF	TGTGCCAGCAGCTTAGGGGTTGGCGAAAAACTGTTTTTT
NA	TRBV7-9	NA	TRBJ2-5	CASSFWGAETQYF	TGTGCCAGCAGCTTTTGGGGGGCAGAGACCCAGTACTTC
many	TRBV7-3	NA	TRBJ1-2	CASSSGGIYGYTF	TGTGCCAGCAGTTCCGGGGGTATCTATGGCTACACCTTC
few	TRBV27	TRBD2	TRBJ2-1	CASSLAPGGRVYEQFF	TGTGCCAGCAGTCTTGCGCCCGGCGGGAGGGTATATGAGCAGTTCTTC
NA	TRBV13	TRBD1	TRBJ2-7	CATSGGTGVGEQYF	TGTGCCACCTCTGGCGGGACAGGGGTGGGAGAGCAGTACTTC
many	TRBV7-8	TRBD2	TRBJ2-1	CASSTVGGRGNEQFF	TGTGCCAGCAGCACCGTCGGCGGGAGAGGAAATGAGCAGTTCTTC
NA	TRBV5-1	TRBD1	TRBJ2-1	CASSPWTGDRSEQFF	TGCGCCAGCAGCCCATGGACAGGGGATCGTAGTGAGCAGTTCTTC
NA	TRBV20-1	TRBD2	TRBJ2-3	CSARSPGLAGVHTQYF	TGCAGTGCTAGATCTCCGGGACTAGCGGGAGTTCATACGCAGTATTTT
few	TRBV29-1	NA	TRBJ2-7	CSVAGRTLHEQYF	TGCAGCGTTGCTGGACGGACATTACACGAGCAGTACTTC
few	TRBV20-1	TRBD1	TRBJ1-6	CSARTGGAGSPLHF	TGCAGTGCACGTACAGGGGGCGCAGGTTCACCCCTCCACTTT
NA	TRBV7-9	TRBD2	TRBJ2-5	CASSPPRAGVETQYF	TGTGCCAGCAGCCCCCCTCGCGCGGGGGTAGAGACCCAGTACTTC
few	TRBV6-2/TRBV6-3	NA	TRBJ2-2	CASRPHLVGTGELFF	TGTGCCAGCAGACCCCATTTAGTGGGGACCGGGGAGCTGTTTTTT
many	TRBV20-1	TRBD2	TRBJ2-7	CSARLAGVYEQYF	TGCAGTGCCCGACTAGCGGGAGTCTACGAGCAGTACTTC
few	TRBV6-5	TRBD2	TRBJ2-1	CASSPLAGGGGEQFF	TGTGCCAGCAGTCCCTTAGCGGGAGGGGGGGGTGAGCAGTTCTTC
many	TRBV6-6	TRBD1	TRBJ1-1	CASPSGTGLTEAFF	TGTGCCAGCCCCTCCGGGACAGGGTTGACTGAAGCTTTCTTT